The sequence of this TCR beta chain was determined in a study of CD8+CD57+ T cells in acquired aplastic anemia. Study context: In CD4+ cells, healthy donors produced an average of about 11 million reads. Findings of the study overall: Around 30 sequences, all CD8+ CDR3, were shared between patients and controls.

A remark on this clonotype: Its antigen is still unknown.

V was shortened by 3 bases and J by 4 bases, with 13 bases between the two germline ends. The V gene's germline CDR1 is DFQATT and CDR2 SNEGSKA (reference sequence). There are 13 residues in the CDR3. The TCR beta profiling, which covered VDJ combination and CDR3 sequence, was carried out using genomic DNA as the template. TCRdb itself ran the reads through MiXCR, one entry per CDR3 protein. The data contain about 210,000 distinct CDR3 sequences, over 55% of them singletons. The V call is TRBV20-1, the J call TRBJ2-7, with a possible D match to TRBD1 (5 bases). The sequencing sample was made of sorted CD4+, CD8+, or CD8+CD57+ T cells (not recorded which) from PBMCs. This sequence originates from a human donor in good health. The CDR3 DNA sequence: TGCAGTGCTAGTGGCAGGGTTGATTACGAGCAGTACTTC. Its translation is CSASGRVDYEQYF.